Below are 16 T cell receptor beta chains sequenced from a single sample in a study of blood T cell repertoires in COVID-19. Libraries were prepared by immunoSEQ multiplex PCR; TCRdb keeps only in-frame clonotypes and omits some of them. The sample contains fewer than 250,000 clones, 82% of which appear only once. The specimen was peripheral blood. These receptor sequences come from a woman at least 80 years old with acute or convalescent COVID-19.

As DNA, the CDR3 is TGTGCCAGCAGCCATGACAGACAGTCCTATAATTCACCCCTCCACTTT. Protein sequence: CASSHDRQSYNSPLHF. This chain uses TRBV14 with TRBJ1-6; TRBD1 might be the D (5 bases). Trimming removed 3 bases at V and 1 base at J, with 10 bases between. This CDR3 has 16 amino acids. The germline CDR1 and CDR2 sequences are SGHDN and FVKESK.

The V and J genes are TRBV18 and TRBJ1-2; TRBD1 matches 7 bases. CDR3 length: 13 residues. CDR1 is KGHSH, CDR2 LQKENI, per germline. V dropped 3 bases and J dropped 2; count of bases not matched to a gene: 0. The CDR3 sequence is CASSPTGNYGYTF. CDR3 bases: TGTGCCAGCTCACCGACAGGGAACTATGGCTACACCTTC.

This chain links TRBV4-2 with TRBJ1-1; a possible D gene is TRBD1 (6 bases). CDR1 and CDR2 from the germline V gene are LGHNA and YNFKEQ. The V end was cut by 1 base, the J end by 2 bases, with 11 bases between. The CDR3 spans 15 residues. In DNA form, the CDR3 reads TGTGCCAGCAGCCAAGTCTGGGGGCTCAACACTGAAGCTTTCTTT. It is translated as CASSQVWGLNTEAFF.

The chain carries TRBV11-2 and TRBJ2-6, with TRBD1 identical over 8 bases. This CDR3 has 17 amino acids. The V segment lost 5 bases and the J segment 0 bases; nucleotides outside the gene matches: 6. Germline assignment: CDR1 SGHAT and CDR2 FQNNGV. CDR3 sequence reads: CASSRNTGGSGANVLTF. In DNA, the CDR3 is TGTGCCAGCAGCCGAAATACAGGGGGCTCTGGGGCCAACGTCCTGACTTTC.

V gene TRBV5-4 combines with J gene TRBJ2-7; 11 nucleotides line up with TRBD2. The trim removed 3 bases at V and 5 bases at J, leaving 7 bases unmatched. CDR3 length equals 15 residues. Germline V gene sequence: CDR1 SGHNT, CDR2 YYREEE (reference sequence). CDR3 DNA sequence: TGTGCCAGCAGCTCGATTACTAGCGGGAGCCACGAGCAGTACTTC. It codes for CASSSITSGSHEQYF.

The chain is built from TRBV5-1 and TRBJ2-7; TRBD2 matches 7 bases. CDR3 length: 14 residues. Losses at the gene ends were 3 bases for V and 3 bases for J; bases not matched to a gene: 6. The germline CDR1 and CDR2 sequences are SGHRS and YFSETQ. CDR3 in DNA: TGCGCCAGCAGCTCCCGGGGGAGGGACTACGAGCAGTACTTC. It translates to CASSSRGRDYEQYF.

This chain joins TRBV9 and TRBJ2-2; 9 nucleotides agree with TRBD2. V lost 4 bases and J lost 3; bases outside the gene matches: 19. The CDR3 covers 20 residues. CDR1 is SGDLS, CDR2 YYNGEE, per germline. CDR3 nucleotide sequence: TGTGCCAGCAGCTCACTTCCTGGACTAGCGATATTTGGGGACACCGGGGAGCTGTTTTTT. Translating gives CASSSLPGLAIFGDTGELFF.

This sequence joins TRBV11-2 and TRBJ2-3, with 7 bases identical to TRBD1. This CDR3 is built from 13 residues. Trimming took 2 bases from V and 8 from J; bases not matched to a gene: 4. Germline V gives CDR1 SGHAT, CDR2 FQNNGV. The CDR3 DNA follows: TGTGCCAGCAGCTTAACAACAGGGGCTACGCAGTATTTT. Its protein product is CASSLTTGATQYF.

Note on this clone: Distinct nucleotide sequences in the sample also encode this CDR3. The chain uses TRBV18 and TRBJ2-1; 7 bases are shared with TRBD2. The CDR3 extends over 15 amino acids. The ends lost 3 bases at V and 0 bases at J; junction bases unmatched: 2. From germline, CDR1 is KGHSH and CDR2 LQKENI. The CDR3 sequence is CASSPSGGSYNEQFF. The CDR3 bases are TGTGCCAGCTCACCCTCGGGGGGCTCCTACAATGAGCAGTTCTTC.

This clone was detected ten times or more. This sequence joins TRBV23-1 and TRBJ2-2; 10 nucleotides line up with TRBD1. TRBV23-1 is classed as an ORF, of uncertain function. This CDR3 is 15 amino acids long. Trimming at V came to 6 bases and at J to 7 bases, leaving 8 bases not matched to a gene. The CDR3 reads CASSRDRGSSGELFF. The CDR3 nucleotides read TGCGCCAGCAGCCGGGACAGGGGATCGAGCGGGGAGCTGTTTTTT.

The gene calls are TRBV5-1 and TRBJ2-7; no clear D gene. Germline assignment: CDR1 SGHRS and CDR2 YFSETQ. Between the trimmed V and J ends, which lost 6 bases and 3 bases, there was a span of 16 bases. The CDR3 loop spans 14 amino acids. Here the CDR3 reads CASNLGLNSYEQYF. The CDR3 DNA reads TGCGCCAGCAACCTGGGCCTTAACAGCTACGAGCAGTACTTC.

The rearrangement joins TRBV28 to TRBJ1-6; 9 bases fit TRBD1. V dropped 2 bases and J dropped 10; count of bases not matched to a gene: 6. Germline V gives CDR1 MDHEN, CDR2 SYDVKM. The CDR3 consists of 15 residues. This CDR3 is CASSLPGQGRSPLHF. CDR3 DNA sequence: TGTGCCAGCAGTTTACCGGGACAGGGCCGATCACCCCTCCACTTT.

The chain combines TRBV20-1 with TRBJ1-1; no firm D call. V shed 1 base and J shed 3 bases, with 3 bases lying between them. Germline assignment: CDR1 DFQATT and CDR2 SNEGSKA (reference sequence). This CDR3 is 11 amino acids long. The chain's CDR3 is CSARVDTEAFF. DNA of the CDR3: TGCAGTGCTAGAGTCGACACTGAAGCTTTCTTT.

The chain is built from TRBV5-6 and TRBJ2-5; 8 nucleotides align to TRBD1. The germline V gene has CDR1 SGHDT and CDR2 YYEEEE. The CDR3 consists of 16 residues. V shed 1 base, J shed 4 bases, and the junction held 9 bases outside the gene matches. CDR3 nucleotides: TGTGCCAGCAGCTTGAGGACAGGGCAAGGCGGAGAGACCCAGTACTTC. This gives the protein CASSLRTGQGGETQYF.

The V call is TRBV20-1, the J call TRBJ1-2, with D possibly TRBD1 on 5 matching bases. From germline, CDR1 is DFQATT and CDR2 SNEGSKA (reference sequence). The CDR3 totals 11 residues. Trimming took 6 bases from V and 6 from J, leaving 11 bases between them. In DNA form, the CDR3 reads TGCAGTGCCCCCAGGGTGGATGGCTACACCTTC. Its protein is CSAPRVDGYTF.

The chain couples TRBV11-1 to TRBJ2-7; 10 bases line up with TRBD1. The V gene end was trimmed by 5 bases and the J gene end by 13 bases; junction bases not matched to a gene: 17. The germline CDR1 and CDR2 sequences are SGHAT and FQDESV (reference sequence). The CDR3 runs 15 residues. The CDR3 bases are TGTGCCAGCAGCCAATCCTTTGGGCCGGACAGGGGGACCTACTTC. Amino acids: CASSQSFGPDRGTYF.